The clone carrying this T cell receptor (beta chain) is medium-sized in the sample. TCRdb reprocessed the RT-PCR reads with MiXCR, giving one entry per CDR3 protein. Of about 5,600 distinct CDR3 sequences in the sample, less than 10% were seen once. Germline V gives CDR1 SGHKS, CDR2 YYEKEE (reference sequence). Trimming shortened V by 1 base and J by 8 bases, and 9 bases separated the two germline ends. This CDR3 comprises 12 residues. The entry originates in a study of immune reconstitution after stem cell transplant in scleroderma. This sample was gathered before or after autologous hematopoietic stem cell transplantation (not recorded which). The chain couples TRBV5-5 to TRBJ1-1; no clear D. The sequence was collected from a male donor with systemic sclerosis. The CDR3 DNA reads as TGTGCCAGCAGCTTGTCGGATATAGAAGCTTTCTTT. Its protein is CASSLSDIEAFF.